The T cell receptor beta chain described here comes from a study of blood T cell repertoires in COVID-19. On the study more broadly: Samples of COVID-19 (acute and convalescent) were obtained from the United States, Italy and Spain.

Original methodology: Reference gene primer amplification in the assay estimated nucleated cell counts. Sequencing used immunoSEQ multiplex PCR; TCRdb keeps in-frame clones, though not all of them. V and J calls and clone size follow that table, whereas D and trimming were derived from the DNA. This table holds over 250,000 clones, just under 90% found once. Losses at the gene ends were 1 base for V and 5 bases for J; bases not matched to a gene: 10. The germline V gene encodes CDR1 SGDLS and CDR2 YYNGEE. CDR3 length: 16 amino acids. Seattle researchers signed up patients amid active infection and tracked them longitudinally.

The sequenced sample consisted of peripheral blood. The sequence was collected from a woman in her fifties or sixties with COVID-19, enrolled during active disease. The J gene is TRBJ2-3, the V gene TRBV9; 7 bases match TRBD2. As DNA, the CDR3 is TGTGCCAGCAGCGTATCGGGGGGAATGGGCAGAGATACGCAGTATTTT. This sequence encodes CASSVSGGMGRDTQYF.